The sequence of this T cell receptor beta chain was determined in a study of shared clonotypes between healthy human individuals. Replicate PCRs run on sorted subsets employed around 200 ng DNA, roughly 30,000 T cell genomes. Here immunoSEQ multiplex PCR was the method, and the copy in TCRdb shows in-frame clones only, minus some. Of around 600,000 clones in the sample, 95% were seen once. Looked up from germline, CDR1 is SGHAT and CDR2 is FQNNGV. The CDR3 runs to 15 residues. Trimming took off 0 bases at V and 5 bases at J, with 13 bases between the two ends. CD8 cells classed as naive were CD45RO-negative and positively selected for CCR7, excluding terminally differentiated effector memory CD45RA+ cells. Findings of the study overall: Against clonotypes common to all four donors, non-shared ones had lower generation probabilities. Despite large depth, rarefaction showed incomplete sorted-subset sequencing. Naive CD4 clonotype sharing across a handful of donors was 4% to 5%.

Regarding this clone: Its antigen is not known.

J is TRBJ2-5 and V is TRBV11-2, with no clear D. The sample comprised naive CD8+ T cells sorted from blood. The clonotype originates from a woman aged 25 to 39 in good health. In DNA, the CDR3 is TGTGCCAGCAGCTTAGAATTTGCGGTCTCTGAGACCCAGTACTTC. Translation: CASSLEFAVSETQYF.